This is a list of T cell receptor beta chains from one sample in a study of multiple sclerosis patients with progressive multifocal leukoencephalopathy. The data were produced by immunoSEQ multiplex PCR, yet TCRdb's version contains in-frame clones alone and is incomplete. The sample contains tens of thousands of clones, approximately 92% of which appear only once. Sequenced: PBMCs. The receptors come from a man between 25 and 39 years old with multiple sclerosis. The conserved cysteine and the conserved F or W are not part of the CDR3 here.

v_gene	j_gene	CDR3aa
TRBV6-1	TRBJ2-1	ASSMQYNEQF
TRBV7-9	TRBJ1-2	ASSLAGSFGYT
TRBV7-9	TRBJ2-5	ASSPGLKETQY
TRBV9	TRBJ2-7	ASSSAASGAYEQY
TRBV7-6	TRBJ2-7	ASSNGQGGYEQY
TRBV6-5	TRBJ1-4	ASSYSGPGTNEKLF
TRBV18	TRBJ2-4	ASSPSAAAKNIQY
TRBV13	TRBJ2-1	ASSLGLGLAGGPSSYNEQF
TRBV6-5	TRBJ1-3	ASRRTGGSGNTIY
TRBV11-2	-	ASSHYTYEQY
TRBV14	TRBJ1-1	ASSPTHGGAF
TRBV13	TRBJ2-5	ASSIGTRQETQY
TRBV5-1	TRBJ2-1	ASSGLAGSHNEQF
TRBV6-6	TRBJ1-5	ASSQGSVLQPQH
TRBV10-3	TRBJ1-6	AISVDAEYSPLH
TRBV6-5	TRBJ1-4	ASSYGPEGEKLF
TRBV4-3	TRBJ2-3	ASSQVVTDTQY
TRBV15	TRBJ2-5	ATSRDRGAPGETQY
TRBV5-1	TRBJ1-2	ASSLASEGWGGYT
TRBV11-3	TRBJ1-2	ASSPGEGSFYGYT
TRBV6-5	TRBJ1-2	ASWGFYGYT
TRBV19	TRBJ2-1	ASSKGKLDKGNEQF
TRBV5-1	TRBJ1-3	ASSSFTGLNGNTIY